Reported below is one TCR beta chain. The target antigen is unknown. Germline CDR1 is SNHLY and CDR2 is FYNNEI. The CDR3 runs to 17 residues. V lost 7 bases to trimming and J lost 4 bases; unmatched junction nucleotides: 13. Genomic DNA per cell subset filled all wells of several immunoSEQ plates. Clones were read by immunoSEQ multiplex PCR, and TCRdb kept only the in-frame ones, dropping some. This sample has 1.4 million to 1.5 million clones; more than 95% occur once, and the top ten carry 1.2%. The record originates from a study of shared clonotypes between healthy human individuals. General study results and limits: Few donors restricted represented genetic and exposure-history diversity. An anticipated effect of sequencing depth on clonotype sharing among donors was recognized.

This chain links TRBV2 with TRBJ2-3, with TRBD2 identical over 11 bases. The receptor comes from a young man in good health. The sample taken for sequencing was naive CD4+ T cells sorted from blood. Subset defined: CD45RA+ positively selected. In nucleotides, the CDR3 is TGTGCCAGCAAAATGGGCTTAGCGGGAGGGGTGCCAGATACGCAGTATTTT. It translates to CASKMGLAGGVPDTQYF.